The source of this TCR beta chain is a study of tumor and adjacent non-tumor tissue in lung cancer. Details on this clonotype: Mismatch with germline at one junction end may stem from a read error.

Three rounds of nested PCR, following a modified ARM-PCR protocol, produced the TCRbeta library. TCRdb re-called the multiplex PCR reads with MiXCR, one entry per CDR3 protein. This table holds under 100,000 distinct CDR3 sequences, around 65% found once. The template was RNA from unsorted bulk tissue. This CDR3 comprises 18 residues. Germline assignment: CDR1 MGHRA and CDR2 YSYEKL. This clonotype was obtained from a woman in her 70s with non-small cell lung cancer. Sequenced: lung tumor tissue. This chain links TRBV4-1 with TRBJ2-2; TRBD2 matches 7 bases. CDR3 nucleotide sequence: TGCGCCAGCAGCCACAATAAGGGAGGGACCCTGTGCACCGGGGAGCTGTCTTTT. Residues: CASSHNKGGTLCTGELSF.